This TCR beta chain was sequenced in a study of PD-1 blockade in classical Hodgkin lymphoma (dated by TCRdb to between 2020 and 2021). With regard to the full study: Nivolumab dosing was 3 mg/kg intravenously every 2 weeks, continuing until either disease progression or unacceptable toxicity. A peripheral blood immune signature of response to PD-1 blockade in classical Hodgkin lymphoma was defined using TCR beta sequencing and CyTOF.

The Qiagen DNeasy kit was used to extract genomic DNA both from unsorted PBMCs and from the negatively selected CD4+ and CD8+ fractions. TCR beta CDR3 regions were amplified by immunoSEQ multiplex PCR using primers annealing to V and J segments. A synthetic immune receptor repertoire was used to minimize amplification bias, and remaining bias was computationally removed after sequencing. Processing in the source paper ran as follows. Custom Python scripts were used to quantify repertoire diversity as the Shannon entropy index. Unsorted, CD4+ and CD8+ repertoires were analyzed separately, except for combined analyses in which CD4+ and CD8+ sequences were merged in silico. A clone counted as expanded when the clone's frequency after treatment rose at least 2-fold relative to C1D1, and clones undetected at baseline were given a pseudocount of 0.5. Clones with 0 or 1 copy at C1D1 were defined as singleton clones, while clones with 2 or more copies were defined as non-singleton clones. Clones expanded in unsorted samples were annotated as CD4+, CD8+ or unknown by matching protein sequences in sorted samples from the same patient. Diversity changes from C1D1 to C4D1 were tested in paired samples using Wilcoxon tests. The clones in this table, taken by TCRdb from immuneACCESS, are in-frame only. Not every clone is retained; where verified, under half of the shortfall comes from an unresolved V gene, and the cause of the rest is unknown. V, J and clone size are taken as reported in that table, and D and trimming were inferred from the DNA itself. Here the sample has about 6,400 clones; around nine tenths occur a single time. Jointly, the top ten make up approximately 1.5% of the sample.

The paper as a whole reports these results and caveats: Only a single clinical trial cohort was studied, and what caused the repertoire differences, possibly disease activity or prior therapy, remained undefined. Newly diagnosed patients were reported to have lower baseline TCR diversity than healthy donors, and relapsed/refractory patients were reported to have lower baseline TCR diversity still. Patients starting nivolumab less than 1 year after ASCT had lower diversity and were excluded from later analyses to avoid confounding by immune reconstitution. By C4D1, a significant rise was seen in CD4+ TCR diversity but not in CD8+ TCR diversity (p=0.0027 vs p=0.16), and the rise was most apparent among complete responders (p=0.02). Trial patients with a complete response had baseline diversity similar to that of newly diagnosed patients, while partial responders and progressors had significantly lower diversity.

In the paper's terms, the time point label means: cycle 4 day 1 (C4D1), after 6 weeks of nivolumab. All trial patients had relapsed after autologous stem cell transplantation, with cohorts A, B and C differing in prior brentuximab vedotin exposure. CD4+ T cells were purified from thawed PBMCs by magnetic negative selection with a Miltenyi CD4+ T cell isolation kit. The trial cohort included 50 to 70 patients with relapsed/refractory classical Hodgkin lymphoma, and each patient had a best overall response of complete response, partial response or progressive disease. In the multi-cohort phase II CheckMate 205 trial, trial patients received single-agent nivolumab. An independent review committee assessed best overall response by applying the 2007 International Working Group response criteria. Trial PBMCs were obtained immediately prior to nivolumab initiation (C1D1) and on therapy at cycle 2 day 1 and cycle 4 day 1. Peripheral blood was collected in 8 mL Vacutainer Cell Preparation Tubes, from which PBMCs were isolated by centrifugation and then cryopreserved. Purified CD4+ and CD8+ fractions were prepared only for cases where an additional PBMC sample was available. Magnetically labelled cells were depleted on LS columns in a quadroMACS separator, and the flow-through was collected as the purified fraction.

The germline V gene gives CDR1 as SGHVS and CDR2 as FQNEAQ. V trim: 1 base; J trim: 2 bases; unmatched bases: 5. From the cysteine through the phenylalanine, the CDR3 covers 15 amino acids. This entry keeps only the CDR3 DNA: 45 bases, framed from base 1. About this clone itself: Its specific antigen is unknown. No base quality information exists; no much larger clone differs at one position.

Recombination connected TRBV7-8 to TRBJ2-7; TRBD1 agrees with 7 junctional bases. The source of this sequence is a human donor with classical Hodgkin lymphoma. Sequences were derived from CD4+ T cells from blood, sampled before the fourth cycle of nivolumab. The CDR3 here reads CASSLGRQGTYEQYF. The sequence in DNA is TGTGCCAGCAGCTTAGGCCGACAGGGAACCTACGAGCAGTACTTC. The CDR3, completed at both ends by the reference TRBV7-8 and TRBJ2-7 genes, gives the full variable domain GAGVSQSPRYKVAKRGQDVALRCDPISGHVSLFWYQQALGQGPEFLTYFQNEAQLDKSGLPSDRFFAERPEGSVSTLKIQRTQQEDSAVYLCASSLGRQGTYEQYFGPGTRLTVT.